The present entry profiles one T cell receptor beta chain with its context. This CDR3 region has 14 residues. The V gene end was trimmed by 9 bases and the J gene end by 1 base; junction bases not matched to a gene: 6. CDR1 is MNHNY, CDR2 SVGAGI, per germline (reference sequence). The data belong to a study of OX40 agonist ivuxolimab in advanced cancers. Baseline was the first blood sampling point, followed by cycle 4 day 1 and cycle 7 day 1. The method was immunoSEQ multiplex PCR; TCRdb's version includes in-frame clones alone and lacks a portion of them. Here the sample spans tens of thousands of clones, 75% to 90% being singletons.

This clonotype originated in an adult with an advanced solid tumor such as melanoma, head and neck, liver or kidney cancer. V and J are TRBV6-6 and TRBJ2-7; TRBD1 aligns across 10 bases. The sample in question was CD4+ or CD8+ T cells sorted from blood, obtained in a trial of the OX40 agonist ivuxolimab. As DNA, the CDR3 is TGTGCCAGTGCTCCGGGACAGGGGTCCTACGAGCAGTACTTC. This translates into CASAPGQGSYEQYF.